A selection of T cell receptor beta chains follows, all from one sample in a study of blood T cells in healthy people across ages. TCRdb recomputed calls from the 5' RACE reads with MiXCR, one row per CDR3 protein. In the table there are about 500,000 distinct CDR3 sequences, about 24% of which are singletons. The sample was also linked to a second study, of T cells of mothers and their children.

The sequencing sample was made of blood. All receptors come from a boy younger than 18 in good health. The CDR3 runs from the conserved cysteine through the conserved F or W.

v_gene	CDR3aa
TRBV11-2	CASRSLAGGGRSYNEQFF
TRBV18	CASSPWELAVYNEQFF
TRBV6-2/TRBV6-3	CASRIVQRTGSSYNEQFF
TRBV29-1	CTTLAGGVNEQFF
TRBV29-1	CSGRTSGQETQYF
TRBV2	CASRYRGQGSADTQYF
TRBV28	CASTPAGVAKNIQYF
TRBV29-1	CSVLTGTDQETQYF
TRBV15	CATSRDPGRGETQYF
TRBV4-1	CASSRLLWPTWHGYTF
TRBV7-9	CASSSPSGTQETQYF
TRBV20-1	CSASRGYSNQPQHF
TRBV27	CASSLLRGSPYEQYF
TRBV6-5	CASSRDRFKGYTF
TRBV9	CASSGRQGVSYNEQFF
TRBV6-2/TRBV6-3	CASSYGSGYGNTEAFF
TRBV5-1	CASSQLAGQTDTQYF
TRBV5-6	CASSWTGTSGTNNEQFF
TRBV3-1	CASSYNRGLNTGELFF
TRBV7-2	CASSLGTGVGYTF
TRBV5-1	CASSFIGGEKLFF
TRBV13	CASSLEGPKETRYF
TRBV4-1	CASSQVLAGGADTQYF
TRBV11-2	CASSLVVRQGDGHTF
TRBV2	CASSEAEGQARIYGYTF
TRBV6-2/TRBV6-3	CASIPQGIGTEAFF
TRBV28	CASSPVGTVKNIQYF
TRBV5-8	CASSLGDKAGIQSPLHF
TRBV5-1	CASRVSSSYNEQFF
TRBV7-2	CASSLDLGQLYEQYF
TRBV5-4	CASSFFSGTGRSNEQFF
TRBV14	CASSQLDYEQFF
TRBV7-2	CASTIQSSGTNVLTF
TRBV12-3/TRBV12-4	CASSPPTGAGTEAFF